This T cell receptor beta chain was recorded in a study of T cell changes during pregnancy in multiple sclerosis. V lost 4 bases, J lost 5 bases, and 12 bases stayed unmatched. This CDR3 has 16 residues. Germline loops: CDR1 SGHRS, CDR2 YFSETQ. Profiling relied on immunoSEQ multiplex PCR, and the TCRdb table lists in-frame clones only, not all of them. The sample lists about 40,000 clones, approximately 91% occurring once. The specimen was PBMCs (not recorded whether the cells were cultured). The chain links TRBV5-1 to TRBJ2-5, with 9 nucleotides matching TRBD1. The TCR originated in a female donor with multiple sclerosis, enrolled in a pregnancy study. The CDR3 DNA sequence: TGCGCCAGCAGCAAAAGGCAAGGACAGGGGTTGGAGACCCAGTACTTC. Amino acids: CASSKRQGQGLETQYF. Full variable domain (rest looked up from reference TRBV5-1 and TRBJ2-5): KAGVTQTPRYLIKTRGQQVTLSCSPISGHRSVSWYQQTPGQGLQFLFEYFSETQRNKGNFPGRFSGRQFSNSRSEMNVSTLELGDSALYLCASSKRQGQGLETQYFGPGTRLLVL.